The clone carrying this TCR beta chain appeared once. This entry comes from a study of T cell changes during pregnancy in multiple sclerosis. TCRdb's table, derived via immunoSEQ multiplex PCR, lists solely in-frame clones and lacks some. The sample has 60,000 to 75,000 clones, around 90% seen once. CDR1 is MGHDK and CDR2 is SYGVNS in the germline V gene. Trimming shortened V by 8 bases and J by 4 bases, and 8 bases separated the two germline ends. CDR3 length: 11 residues. The clonotype was recovered from a female donor with multiple sclerosis, enrolled in a pregnancy study. This specimen was peripheral blood, taken after pregnancy. The genes are TRBV25-1 and TRBJ1-2; possibly TRBD1 for D (6 bases). CDR3 DNA: TGTGCCAGCCGACAGGCCTATGGCTACACCTTC. It translates to CASRQAYGYTF.